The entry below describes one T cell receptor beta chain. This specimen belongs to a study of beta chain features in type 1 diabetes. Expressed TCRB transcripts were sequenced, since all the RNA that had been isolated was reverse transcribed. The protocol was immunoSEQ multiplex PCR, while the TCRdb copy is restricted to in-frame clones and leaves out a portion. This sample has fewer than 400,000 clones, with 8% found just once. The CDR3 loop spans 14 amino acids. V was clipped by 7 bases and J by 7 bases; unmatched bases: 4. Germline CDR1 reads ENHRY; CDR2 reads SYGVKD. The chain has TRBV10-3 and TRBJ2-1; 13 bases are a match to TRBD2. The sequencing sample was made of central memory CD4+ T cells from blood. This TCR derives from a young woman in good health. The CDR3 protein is CAITGLAGQNEQFF. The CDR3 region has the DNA TGTGCCATCACGGGACTAGCGGGACAGAATGAGCAGTTCTTC.